Presented here are 28 T cell receptor beta chains from one specimen sequenced in a study of CD8 T cells in Susac syndrome. RNA was extracted with the RNeasy kit, and a quantity of about 0.45 to 1 ug was reverse transcribed using random hexamers. TCRdb called the immunoSEQ multiplex PCR reads again in MiXCR, with one record for every CDR3 protein. The sample holds 300,000 or so distinct CDR3 sequences, 92% seen once. Sequenced input: CD4+ T cells from PBMCs. These receptors were collected from a human donor with multiple sclerosis.

V is TRBV30 and J is TRBJ2-1, with TRBD1 matching over 10 bases. Germline trimming cut 5 bases from V and 8 bases from J; bases unmatched to any gene: 18. The CDR3 covers 17 residues. Germline V CDR1 and CDR2: GTSNPN, SVGIG (reference sequence). CDR3 in DNA: TGTGCCTGGGGACGTCAACCGGGACAGGGGATTACGGATGAGCAGTTCTTC. It translates to CAWGRQPGQGITDEQFF.

The chain carries TRBV20-1 and TRBJ1-2; D gene ambiguous. The CDR3 totals 13 residues. V lost 2 bases, J lost 2 bases, and 9 bases lay in between. The V gene's germline CDR1 is DFQATT and CDR2 SNEGSKA (reference sequence). CDR3 residues: CSARLPTNYGYTF. CDR3 DNA sequence: TGCAGTGCTAGATTACCAACCAACTATGGCTACACCTTC.

In regard to this clonotype: One end of the junction is discordant with germline, which a read error may explain. V is TRBV30 and J is TRBJ1-4, with 7 bases matching TRBD1. This CDR3 is built from 14 residues. Germline V lookup: CDR1 GTSNPN, CDR2 SVGIG (reference sequence). The CDR3 bases are TGTGCCTGGCGCAGGGGGACGGCTAATGAAAAGCTGTTTTTT. This gives the protein CAWRRGTANEKLFF.

This chain links TRBV19 with TRBJ2-1; TRBD1 agrees at 10 bases. This CDR3 comprises 16 residues. In germline, CDR1 is LNHDA, CDR2 SQIVND (reference sequence). V dropped 7 bases and J dropped 8; count of bases not matched to a gene: 14. In DNA, the CDR3 is TGTGCCAGTACTTCCACCGGGACAGGGGCAGGGGATGAGCAGTTCTTC. The encoded protein is CASTSTGTGAGDEQFF.

This sequence joins TRBV7-6 and TRBJ2-6; 9 bases agree with TRBD1. V shed 0 bases, J shed 2 bases, and the junction held 8 bases outside the gene matches. CDR3 length: 19 amino acids. Germline CDR1 and CDR2: SGHVS and FNYEAQ. CDR3 DNA: TGTGCCAGCAGCTTAGCGAAGAGACAGGGGGTTACTGGGGCCAACGTCCTGACTTTC. This encodes CASSLAKRQGVTGANVLTF.

This chain joins TRBV4-1 and TRBJ2-1; TRBD2 aligns across 8 bases. CDR1 is MGHRA, CDR2 YSYEKL, per germline. V dropped 0 bases and J dropped 10; count of bases not matched to a gene: 14. The CDR3 consists of 17 residues. The CDR3 DNA reads TGCGCCAGCAGCCAAGAACCCGCGCGAACTAGCGGAACGGAGCAGTTCTTC. Translation: CASSQEPARTSGTEQFF.

The V and J genes are TRBV7-9 and TRBJ2-7; possibly TRBD1 for D (5 bases). The germline gives CDR1 SEHNR, CDR2 FQNEAQ (reference sequence). The CDR3 extends over 14 amino acids. V lost 1 base and J lost 2, with 9 bases in between. As DNA, the CDR3 is TGTGCCAGCAGCTTAGGGCAGGGAACCTACGAGCAGTACTTC. It specifies CASSLGQGTYEQYF. The full variable domain, rest sourced from reference TRBV7-9 and TRBJ2-7, is DTGVSQNPRHKITKRGQNVTFRCDPISEHNRLYWYRQTLGQGPEFLTYFQNEAQLEKSRLLSDRFSAERPKGSFSTLEIQRTEQGDSAMYLCASSLGQGTYEQYFGPGTRLTVT.

The rearrangement joins TRBV7-9 to TRBJ2-5; possible D gene TRBD1, 7 bases. V dropped 0 bases and J dropped 5 bases, with 10 bases sitting between them. Germline loops: CDR1 SEHNR, CDR2 FQNEAQ (reference sequence). The CDR3 length is 14 residues. The CDR3 sequence: CASSLAEGAETQYF. CDR3 DNA sequence: TGTGCCAGCAGCTTAGCGGAGGGGGCCGAGACCCAGTACTTC.

This clonotype showed up just once. V usage is TRBV10-3 and J usage is TRBJ2-1, with 9 nucleotides matching TRBD2. There are 17 residues in the CDR3. V dropped 4 bases and J dropped 5; count of bases not matched to a gene: 12. The germline V gene encodes CDR1 ENHRY and CDR2 SYGVKD. CDR3 residues: CAISVTLQAGGHNEQFF. The CDR3 DNA follows: TGTGCCATCAGTGTGACGCTTCAAGCGGGAGGCCACAATGAGCAGTTCTTC.

J is TRBJ1-6 and V is TRBV7-6, with D possibly TRBD1 on 5 matching bases. The germline CDR1 and CDR2 sequences are SGHVS and FNYEAQ. The V and J ends lost 6 bases and 5 bases respectively, with 14 bases between them. This CDR3 comprises 15 residues. The chain's CDR3 is CASSGRGLNNSPLHF. Here the CDR3 DNA reads TGTGCCAGCAGTGGTCGGGGCCTGAATAATTCACCCCTCCACTTT. Full variable domain (outside the CDR3, taken from reference TRBV7-6 and TRBJ1-6): GAGVSQSPRYKVTKRGQDVALRCDPISGHVSLYWYRQALGQGPEFLTYFNYEAQQDKSGLPNDRFSAERPEGSISTLTIQRTEQRDSAMYRCASSGRGLNNSPLHFGNGTRLTVT.

This clonotype was detected once. This chain joins TRBV12-3 or TRBV12-4 and TRBJ2-2; D ambiguous. The V gene lost 5 bases and the J gene lost 0 bases, with 10 bases spanning the gap. This CDR3 contains 15 residues. Written as DNA, the CDR3 is TGTGCCAGCAGTCCTATCAACACGAACACCGGGGAGCTGTTTTTT. This gives the protein CASSPINTNTGELFF.

This sequence joins TRBV4-1 and TRBJ1-5; D uncertain. Germline CDR1 is MGHRA and CDR2 is YSYEKL. Trimming stripped 0 bases from V and 7 bases from J, with 16 bases between. This CDR3 spans 16 amino acids. CDR3 protein: CASSQDMARVSQPQHF. The CDR3 DNA reads as TGCGCCAGCAGCCAAGATATGGCGAGGGTTAGCCAGCCCCAGCATTTT.

The CDR3: CASSLSPATEAFF. In DNA form, the CDR3 reads TGTGCCAGCAGCTTATCCCCTGCCACTGAAGCTTTCTTT. The chain couples TRBV7-2 to TRBJ1-1; no clear D gene. CDR3 length equals 13 residues. In germline, CDR1 is SGHTA, CDR2 FQGNSA. V was cut by 2 bases and J by 4 bases, with 8 bases left in between.

The chain employs TRBV12-3 or TRBV12-4 and TRBJ1-1; the D gene is possibly TRBD1 (5 bases). V shed 5 bases and J shed 7 bases, with 14 bases lying between them. The CDR3 contains 13 residues. DNA for the CDR3: TGTGCCAGCAGTCTAACAACAGGCCTTGAAGCTTTCTTT. Residues: CASSLTTGLEAFF.

The V gene is TRBV20-1, the J gene TRBJ2-3; D is possibly TRBD1 (6 bases). This CDR3 comprises 15 residues. Germline CDR1 DFQATT, CDR2 SNEGSKA (reference sequence). V was shortened by 2 bases and J by 9 bases, with 21 bases between the two germline ends. The DNA for the CDR3 is TGCAGTGCTAGATACCTCCCAACAGGGTATAGGACGCAGTATTTT. Translation gives CSARYLPTGYRTQYF.

The chain employs TRBV10-2 and TRBJ2-3; D gene uncertain. CDR3 length: 19 amino acids. Trimming shortened V by 6 bases and J by 2 bases, and 27 bases separated the two germline ends. Germline CDR1 WSHSY, CDR2 SAAADI. The CDR3 spells CASRGDRQISQKATDTQYF. The CDR3 coding sequence is TGCGCCAGCAGAGGCGACCGACAAATAAGTCAGAAGGCCACAGATACGCAGTATTTT.

The CDR3: CASSLGQGGEQFF. Here the CDR3 DNA reads TGTGCCAGCAGCTTGGGCCAGGGAGGAGAGCAGTTCTTC. The genes are TRBV7-3 and TRBJ2-1; tentatively, D is TRBD2 (6 bases). Per the germline V gene, CDR1 is SGHTA and CDR2 is FQGTGA. The CDR3 sequence is 13 residues long. V lost 3 bases and J 10 bases, leaving 13 bases between the germline ends.

J is TRBJ2-3 and V is TRBV10-3; 12 positions agree with TRBD2. Trimming cost V 2 bases and J 6 bases; bases outside gene matches: 12. The CDR3 totals 18 residues. Germline V lookup: CDR1 ENHRY, CDR2 SYGVKD. The chain's CDR3 is CAISEPSRLAGGVDTQYF. In DNA form, the CDR3 reads TGTGCCATCAGTGAGCCCTCCCGGCTAGCGGGAGGGGTGGATACGCAGTATTTT.

The gene calls are TRBV2 and TRBJ2-3; D not resolved. Germline V gives CDR1 SNHLY, CDR2 FYNNEI. The ends were cut back, 6 bases at V and 3 bases at J, with 10 bases in the middle. The CDR3 extends over 13 amino acids. The CDR3 nucleotides are TGTGCCAGCAGCCTGAGAGAAACAGATACGCAGTATTTT. Translated, it gives CASSLRETDTQYF.

This chain links TRBV7-9 with TRBJ2-7, with 9 bases aligning to TRBD1. The J segment lost 0 bases and the V segment lost 0 bases, leaving 3 bases of the junction unmatched. This CDR3 is 16 amino acids long. CDR1 and CDR2 from the germline V gene are SEHNR and FQNEAQ (reference sequence). CDR3 DNA: TGTGCCAGCAGCTTAGCAGGGACAGGGACCTCCTACGAGCAGTACTTC. This gives the protein CASSLAGTGTSYEQYF. Drawing the rest from reference TRBV7-9 and TRBJ2-7, the complete variable domain is DTGVSQNPRHKITKRGQNVTFRCDPISEHNRLYWYRQTLGQGPEFLTYFQNEAQLEKSRLLSDRFSAERPKGSFSTLEIQRTEQGDSAMYLCASSLAGTGTSYEQYFGPGTRLTVT.

The V and J genes are TRBV5-6 and TRBJ1-3, with no clear D. Germline CDR1 SGHDT, CDR2 YYEEEE. V was trimmed by 4 bases and J by 10 bases, leaving 15 bases between them. This CDR3 region has 13 residues. DNA for the CDR3: TGTGCCAGCAGCCATCGGCTGGAGGGAACCATATATTTT. Translation: CASSHRLEGTIYF. Full variable domain (outside the CDR3, taken from reference TRBV5-6 and TRBJ1-3): DAGVTQSPTHLIKTRGQQVTLRCSPKSGHDTVSWYQQALGQGPQFIFQYYEEEERQRGNFPDRFSGHQFPNYSSELNVNALLLGDSALYLCASSHRLEGTIYFGEGSWLTVV.

This clonotype has just one count. The chain joins TRBV7-2 to TRBJ1-1; perhaps TRBD1 as D (5 bases). The CDR3 has 15 amino acids. The germline V gene encodes CDR1 SGHTA and CDR2 FQGNSA. Trimming removed 1 base at V and 13 bases at J, with 22 bases between. CDR3 region: CASSLEGRPEPGVFF. The DNA of the CDR3 is TGTGCCAGCAGCTTAGAGGGGCGGCCCGAACCCGGGGTTTTCTTT.

J is TRBJ2-3 and V is TRBV4-3; 9 nucleotides align to TRBD2. CDR1 and CDR2 (germline): LGHNA, YSLEER. The V gene end was trimmed by 2 bases and the J gene end by 2 bases; junction bases not matched to a gene: 5. The CDR3 is 16 amino acids. CDR3 in DNA: TGCGCCAGCAGCCAAACAGCGGGAGGCTACACAGATACGCAGTATTTT. This codes for CASSQTAGGYTDTQYF.

V and J are TRBV9 and TRBJ2-3; a possible D gene is TRBD2 (7 bases). CDR3 length: 12 residues. The germline V gene has CDR1 SGDLS and CDR2 YYNGEE. Trimming shortened V by 0 bases and J by 12 bases, and 11 bases separated the two germline ends. This chain's CDR3 is CASSVVAGAQYF. The CDR3 coding sequence is TGTGCCAGCAGCGTAGTGGCGGGGGCCCAGTATTTT.

In DNA, the CDR3 is TGTGCCAGTAGTATAGACCGGTCGGATGGCTACACCTTC. The encoded protein is CASSIDRSDGYTF. The rearrangement links TRBV19 to TRBJ1-2; D not certain. Germline V gene lookup returns CDR1 LNHDA and CDR2 SQIVND (reference sequence). The CDR3 consists of 13 residues. V was shortened by 0 bases and J by 6 bases, with 8 bases between the two germline ends.

This sequence joins TRBV19 and TRBJ1-4, with D perhaps matching TRBD1 (5 bases). CDR1 LNHDA and CDR2 SQIVND come from the germline V gene (reference sequence). This CDR3 region has 15 residues. The V and J ends lost 7 bases and 0 bases respectively, with 12 bases between them. CDR3 sequence reads: CASKGAGATNEKLFF. The CDR3 DNA reads as TGTGCCAGTAAAGGGGCGGGGGCAACTAATGAAAAACTGTTTTTT.

In its sample, this clonotype was seen once. The V gene is TRBV5-8, the J gene TRBJ1-2; D may be TRBD1 (5 bases). V was clipped by 0 bases and J by 2 bases, with 20 bases between them. From germline, CDR1 is SGHTS and CDR2 YDEGEE. The CDR3 sequence is 18 residues long. The CDR3 coding sequence is TGTGCCAGCAGCTTGGAGTACAGGTCGTGGGGGAGAAACTATGGCTACACCTTC. The encoded protein is CASSLEYRSWGRNYGYTF.

The rearrangement links TRBV23-1 to TRBJ1-6; 10 bases fit TRBD1. TRBV23-1 is designated an ORF whose function remains uncertain. The CDR3 contains 18 residues. V lost 0 bases, J lost 3 bases, and 5 bases stayed unmatched. The CDR3 DNA reads as TGCGCCAGCAGTCAATCGAGACAGGGGGCCTTCTATAATTCACCCCTCCACTTT. Translation gives CASSQSRQGAFYNSPLHF.